The clone carrying this T cell receptor beta chain was detected only once. As yet, its antigen is unknown. Healthy bone marrow donors made up the cohort. The PCR ran on 60 Vbeta and 13 Jbeta primers. The data were produced by immunoSEQ multiplex PCR, yet TCRdb's version contains in-frame clones alone and is incomplete. In the table there are 140,000 or so clones, roughly 82% of which are singletons. The data are from a study of cytomegalovirus exposure and HLA in healthy donors. Findings of the study overall: The likely origin of a cluster of highly shared sequence variants was a sequencing artifact. Across HLA loci, a later analysis found differing TCR association rates, with DRB1 most and HLA-C fewest.

Sequencing input: PBMCs. The source is a male donor in good health and CMV-seronegative.

The CDR3 DNA reads as TGTGCCAGCAGTCCTCCTGCAGCGATGAACACTGAAGCTTTCTTT. It specifies CASSPPAAMNTEAFF. The V call is TRBV27, the J call TRBJ1-1; D gene ambiguous. Germline CDR1 is MNHEY and CDR2 is SMNVEV (reference sequence). This CDR3 is built from 15 residues. Trimming removed 5 bases from V and 0 bases from J, with 13 bases in between.